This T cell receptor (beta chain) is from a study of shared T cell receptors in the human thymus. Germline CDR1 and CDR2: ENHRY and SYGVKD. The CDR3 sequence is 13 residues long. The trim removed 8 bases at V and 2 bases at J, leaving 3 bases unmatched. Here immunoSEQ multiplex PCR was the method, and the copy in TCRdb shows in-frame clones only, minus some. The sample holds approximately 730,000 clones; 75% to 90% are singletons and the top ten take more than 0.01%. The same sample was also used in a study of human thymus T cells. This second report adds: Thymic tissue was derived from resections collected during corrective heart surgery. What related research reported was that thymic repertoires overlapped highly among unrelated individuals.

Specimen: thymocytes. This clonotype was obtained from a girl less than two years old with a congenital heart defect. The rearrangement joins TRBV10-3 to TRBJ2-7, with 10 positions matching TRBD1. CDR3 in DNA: TGTGCCATCGCCGGGACAGGGGCCTACGAGCAGTACTTC. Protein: CAIAGTGAYEQYF.